This TCR beta chain emerged from a study of naive and memory T cell subsets. J was trimmed by 8 bases and V by 0 bases; bases with no gene match: 10. Germline CDR1 SGHNT, CDR2 YYREEE (reference sequence). The length of the CDR3 is 15 residues. The table lists this clonotype with a count of one. An oligonucleotide containing a UMI was ligated to the 3' end of TCR cDNA. Adult healthy volunteers gave 2.5 ml peripheral blood for whole-blood RNA. Reverse transcription used DNase-treated unsorted total RNA, aiming for about 1 to 1000 ng. Amplification of ligated cDNA took four PCR rounds with SP2 and nested alpha and beta constant primers. Blood and skin TCR RNA was reverse transcribed with alpha and beta constant primers. TCRdb reprocessed the 5' RACE reads with MiXCR, giving one entry per CDR3 protein. Of 55,000 to 65,000 distinct CDR3 sequences listed, 7% to 8% are singletons.

The clonotype originates from a female donor in good health. The V and J genes are TRBV5-4 and TRBJ1-2; TRBD1 matches at 7 bases. CDR3 bases: TGTGCCAGCAGCTTGGTTGCAGGGGGTACGGAAGGCTACACCTTC. This encodes CASSLVAGGTEGYTF.